The clone carrying this TCR beta chain was detected only once. This specimen comes from a study of blood T cell repertoires in COVID-19. The data were produced by immunoSEQ multiplex PCR, yet TCRdb's version contains in-frame clones alone and is incomplete. The sample includes around 480,000 clones, 87% of them seen just once. This study enrolled people aged roughly 18 to 90 from 20 to 25 US geographic areas. Researchers sorted participants into cohorts using their self-reported clinical history. Resolution of symptoms, clearance, or two negative PCRs was present in recovered Cohort 3 donors. The CDR3 has 16 residues. The trim removed 1 base at V and 7 bases at J, leaving 12 bases unmatched. Germline V lookup: CDR1 ENHRY, CDR2 SYGVKD.

Source material: PBMCs or T cells enriched from blood (not recorded which). The rearrangement joins TRBV10-3 to TRBJ2-5; the match to TRBD1 covers 7 bases. The receptor was derived from a woman aged 18-29 years who had recovered from COVID-19. CDR3 loop: CAISEYGQEQEGTQYF. CDR3 DNA: TGTGCCATCAGTGAGTATGGACAGGAGCAGGAAGGGACCCAGTACTTC.